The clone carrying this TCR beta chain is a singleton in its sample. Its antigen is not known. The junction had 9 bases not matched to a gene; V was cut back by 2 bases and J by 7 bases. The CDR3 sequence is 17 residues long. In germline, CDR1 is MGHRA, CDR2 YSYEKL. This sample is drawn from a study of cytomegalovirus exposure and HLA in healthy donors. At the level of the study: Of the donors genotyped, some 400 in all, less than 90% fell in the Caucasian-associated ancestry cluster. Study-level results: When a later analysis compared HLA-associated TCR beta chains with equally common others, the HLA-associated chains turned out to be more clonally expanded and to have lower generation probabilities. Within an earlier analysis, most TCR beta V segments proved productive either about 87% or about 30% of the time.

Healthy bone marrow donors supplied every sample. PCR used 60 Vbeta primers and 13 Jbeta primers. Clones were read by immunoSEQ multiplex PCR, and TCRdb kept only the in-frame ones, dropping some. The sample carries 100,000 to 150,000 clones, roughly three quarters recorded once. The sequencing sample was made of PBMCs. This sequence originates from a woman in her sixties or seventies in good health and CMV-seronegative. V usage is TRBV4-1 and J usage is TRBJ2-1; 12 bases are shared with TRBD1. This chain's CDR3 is CASSQPGTGGAGNEQFF. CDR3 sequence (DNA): TGCGCCAGCAGCCAACCCGGGACAGGGGGCGCGGGGAATGAGCAGTTCTTC.